The present T cell receptor beta chain was sequenced within a study of shared clonotypes between healthy human individuals (dated by TCRdb to between 2020 and 2021). Broadly, across the study: The cohort comprised a couple of women and a few men aged 18 to 49 years. For each donor, CD4 naive and CD4 memory were each run on three plates, CD8 naive on two plates, and CD8 memory on one plate. To estimate repertoire size and how much clonotype sharing occurs between individuals, the study deeply sequenced the blood TCR repertoires of 5 or 6 healthy adults. Different laboratories and diverse techniques were used to prepare libraries and sequence TCR repertoires, to increase sequencing depth and limit assay-specific biases. Leukapheresis yielded between about 0.94 and 8.9 billion PBMCs per donor. Results and caveats for the whole study, not just this receptor: Sampling was restricted to blood, and TCR repertoires in tissues likely differ from the TCR repertoires found in blood. When a few donors were compared, the shared fraction of clonotypes was roughly 5% for naive CD4, roughly 3.4% for naive CD8, more than 2% for memory CD4, and 0.4% for memory CD8. Rarefaction of sorted-subset datasets indicated incomplete sequencing despite the large sequencing depth. Pairwise subsampling led to the expectation that sequencing depth would affect the degree of clonotype sharing among donors. Because the study included a small number of donors, the genetic and exposure-history diversity represented was limited. Estimated clonotype richness was generally larger for naive than for memory subsets. Higher generation probabilities were observed for clonotypes shared by all four sorted-subset donors than for non-shared clonotypes.

The CDR3 spans 17 residues, from the cysteine through the phenylalanine. Only the CDR3 DNA stays, 51 bases, in frame from base 1. The junction carries 18 bases between V and J, which are trimmed by 3 bases and 1 base respectively. The germline V gene provides CDR1 SGDLS and CDR2 YYNGEE. TCR CDR3 regions were amplified from genomic DNA by multiplex PCR using the deep immunoSEQ assay. Genomic DNA extracted from each cell subset was distributed evenly over all wells of several immunoSEQ 96-well plates, and each plate served as one replicate. For sorted subsets, each replicate PCR was loaded with roughly 0.2 ug genomic DNA, equivalent to approximately 33,000 T cell genomes. Purified libraries were measured with a Qubit 3.0 fluorometer, size-checked on a Bioanalyzer 2100, and measured again with the KAPA Library Quantification kit. Every immunoSEQ 96-well plate was sequenced on a dedicated single-read 150-cycle Illumina NextSeq 550 flow cell. From the authors' description of their analysis: Because the immunoSEQ output held only junctional sequences and lacked quality scores, the filtering could not match the filtering applied to full-length reads. Sequences were annotated with PyIR, a Python wrapper for IgBLAST v1.9, and V/J genes and CDR3 were assigned using IMGT germline references. Reads were filtered out if the reads had weak V/J assignments (E-value above 1e-6), no CDR3, stop codons, out-of-frame junctions, or ambiguous translated residues. V3J clonotypes were defined by identical inferred V gene, J gene, and CDR3 amino acid sequence. Percentage overlap between repertoires was calculated by dividing the number of shared unique clonotypes by the size of the smaller repertoire. RTK rarefaction, the Chao1 estimator, and Recon v2.1 estimates of unobserved clonotypes were used to assess repertoire richness. OLGA was used to compute generation probabilities for all TCRbeta clonotypes that the gDNA method yielded from a few donors. The clones in this table, taken by TCRdb from immuneACCESS, are in-frame only. Not every clone is retained; where verified, under half of the shortfall comes from an unresolved V gene, and the cause of the rest is unknown. That table furnishes V, J and clone size, whereas the DNA furnished D and trimming. The table for this sample lists 1.5 million to 2.5 million clones; just under 95% of them were counted only once. The ten largest clones represent under 1.5% of the sample.

CD8 naive samples were CD45RO-negative cells positively selected for CCR7, giving a CD45RA+CCR7+ population that excluded TemRA cells. Donors were healthy HIV-negative adults with no recently reported acute infections or vaccinations. Only Caucasian adults living in Nashville, Tennessee, USA were represented among the donors. Blood was collected by leukapheresis, and PBMCs were isolated by Ficoll-Histopaque density gradient centrifugation and then cryopreserved in liquid nitrogen vapor phase. Purity and quantity of every magnetically sorted T cell population were checked by analytical flow cytometry. Genomic DNA was isolated from every sorted fraction and measured by UV absorbance on a Nanodrop 2000c. This clone was recorded only once. Its antigen remains unidentified. No much larger clone exists at a distance of one base, and base qualities are not known.

The sequence was collected from a man younger than 35 in good health. The V and J genes are TRBV9 and TRBJ2-3; the D gene is possibly TRBD2, with 7 bases matching. Sequencing was carried out using naive CD8+ T cells sorted from blood. This sample's cell subset or site label indicates: CD45RA+CCR7+. The encoded CDR3 is CASSDPPGGGRTDTQYF. The DNA is as follows: TGTGCCAGCAGCGACCCACCCGGCGGGGGCCGCACAGATACGCAGTATTTT.